This T cell receptor (beta chain) was identified during a study of CD8 T cells in ankylosing spondylitis. TCRdb re-called the 5' RACE reads through MiXCR, storing one row per CDR3 protein. Counted here are fewer than 25,000 distinct CDR3 sequences, under 15% occurring once; the ten biggest clones make up 35%. This clonotype was counted between two and nine times. V lost 1 base to trimming and J lost 6 bases; unmatched junction nucleotides: 5. Germline V lookup: CDR1 LGHNA, CDR2 YSLEER. The CDR3 loop spans 15 amino acids. Input material: blood. The clonotype originates from a male donor with ankylosing spondylitis or in good health (not recorded which). The chain joins TRBV4-3 to TRBJ2-3; TRBD2 matches at 9 bases. This CDR3 reads CASSQVVREGDTQYF. The CDR3 DNA reads TGCGCCAGCAGCCAAGTAGTGCGGGAGGGGGATACGCAGTATTTT.